A selection of T cell receptor beta chains follows, all from one sample in a study of cytomegalovirus exposure and HLA in healthy donors. Clones were sequenced by immunoSEQ multiplex PCR, and TCRdb holds only the in-frame ones, with some missing. This table holds over 150,000 clones, approximately 89% found once. The sequenced sample consisted of PBMCs. These receptors all come from a man aged 18 to 30 in good health and CMV-seropositive. Both conserved end residues are part of each CDR3. The order of the fields is J gene, clone size, V gene, D gene, CDR3 DNA, CDR3 protein. A D gene is named only where the DNA matches it firmly. A clone size is listed for some rows: how often the clone was seen (once, few, many), or a class if it is expanded.

TRBJ1-5 | . | TRBV15 | TRBD1 | TGTGCCACCAGCCGCGGACAGGAGGGCCAGCCCCAGCATTTT | CATSRGQEGQPQHF
TRBJ2-1 | . | TRBV21-1 | . | TGTGCCAGCAGCAAAGCAGAAGATCAGCGGGAGGCCCCCTCCTACAATGAGCAGTTCTTC | CASSKAEDQREAPSYNEQFF
TRBJ2-2 | . | TRBV27 | . | TGTGCCAGCACCCTACAGAGCCCGAACACCGGGGAGCTGTTTTTT | CASTLQSPNTGELFF
TRBJ2-2 | few | TRBV7-3 | . | TGTGCCAGCAGCCCCGGTATTGTAGACACCGGGGAGCTGTTTTTT | CASSPGIVDTGELFF
TRBJ2-1 | . | TRBV10-1 | . | TGCGCCAGCAGCCCGACAGTCCATGGGCGTGTTGCCTACAATGAGCAGTTCTTC | CASSPTVHGRVAYNEQFF
TRBJ2-3 | . | TRBV7-6 | TRBD2 | TGTGCCAGCAGCCTCGGGACTAGCGGGAGGGCCAAAGATACGCAGTATTTT | CASSLGTSGRAKDTQYF
TRBJ1-5 | . | TRBV5-8 | . | TGTGCCAGCAGCGTCGGGAGACAGCCCCAGCATTTT | CASSVGRQPQHF
TRBJ2-7 | . | TRBV6-5 | . | TGTGCCAGCAGTATTGACAGTGTGGGGACCTACGAGCAGTACTTC | CASSIDSVGTYEQYF
TRBJ2-5 | . | TRBV10-3 | . | TGTGCCATCAGCGACCCAGGGGGGGAGACCCAGTACTTC | CAISDPGGETQYF
TRBJ2-5 | . | TRBV11-3 | . | TGTGCCAGCAGTCAAAGGCGGGGAGAGACCCAGTACTTC | CASSQRRGETQYF
TRBJ2-7 | . | TRBV2 | TRBD1 | TGTGCCACCAGGGACAGAAACCACTACGAGCAGTACTTC | CATRDRNHYEQYF
TRBJ2-7 | . | TRBV7-8 | . | TGTGCCAGCAGCCCGAGGGTGGGCTACGAGCAGTACTTC | CASSPRVGYEQYF
TRBJ1-1 | . | TRBV4-1 | TRBD1 | TGCGCCAGCAGCCAAGGGGCAGGGGGCCTAACTGAAGCTTTCTTT | CASSQGAGGLTEAFF
TRBJ1-1 | . | TRBV30 | . | TGTGCCTGGAGTGTAACGGCAGGGGACACTGAAGCTTTCTTT | CAWSVTAGDTEAFF
TRBJ2-7 | . | TRBV5-6 | TRBD2 | TGTGCCAGCAGCTTGGGAGCCAGCGGGAGTCTGAGGGAGCAGTACTTC | CASSLGASGSLREQYF
TRBJ1-2 | few | TRBV5-1 | TRBD1 | TGCGCCAGCAGCATAGGACAGGGTATGGACGGCTACACCTTC | CASSIGQGMDGYTF
TRBJ2-2 | . | TRBV9 | . | TGTGCCAGCAGCGTAGGGCTAGACACCGGGGAGCTGTTTTTT | CASSVGLDTGELFF
TRBJ2-1 | few | TRBV15 | TRBD2 | TGTGCCACCAGCAGGGGACTAGCGGGAGCCAATGAGCAGTTCTTC | CATSRGLAGANEQFF
TRBJ2-2 | . | TRBV25-1 | . | TGTGCCAGCAGTGAATCGAACAGGCCGAACACCGGGGAGCTGTTTTTT | CASSESNRPNTGELFF
TRBJ2-2 | few | TRBV19 | TRBD2 | TGTGCCAGTAGTCTAGGACTAGACCACACCGGGGAGCTGTTTTTT | CASSLGLDHTGELFF
TRBJ2-1 | . | TRBV5-1 | . | TGCGCCAGCAGCTTGGGGACAGTATACAATGAGCAGTTCTTC | CASSLGTVYNEQFF
TRBJ1-4 | . | TRBV27 | . | TGTGCCAGCAGTTCTAGCGGGGGAAGTACTGAAAAACTGTTTTTT | CASSSSGGSTEKLFF
TRBJ1-2 | . | TRBV29-1 | . | TGCAGCGTTGACCCTTTAGGTCCAGGCGCACGAGGCTACACCTTC | CSVDPLGPGARGYTF
TRBJ1-1 | . | TRBV6-1 | . | TGTGCCAGCAGTGACCCAGTAAGGAACACTGAAGCTTTCTTT | CASSDPVRNTEAFF
TRBJ1-5 | once | TRBV7-3 | TRBD1 | TGTGCCAGCAGCCCCGACAGGGGGCTAAGGCAGCCCCAGCATTTT | CASSPDRGLRQPQHF
TRBJ2-1 | . | TRBV5-1 | . | TGCGCCAGCAGCGTGGACAGTTCCCCGTACAATGAGCAGTTCTTC | CASSVDSSPYNEQFF
TRBJ2-3 | . | TRBV5-1 | TRBD2 | TGCGCCAGCAGCTTGTCGCTAGCGGGTCATACGCAGTATTTT | CASSLSLAGHTQYF
TRBJ1-1 | . | TRBV7-9 | . | TGTGCCAGCAGCGCGACGGAGGCTATGCGTGAAGCTTTCTTT | CASSATEAMREAFF
TRBJ2-3 | . | TRBV29-1 | . | TGCAGCGTTGCGACAGGATGGGATACGCAGTATTTT | CSVATGWDTQYF
TRBJ2-2 | . | TRBV25-1 | TRBD1 | TGTGCCAGCAGTGAGTGGGACAGGGGGAACACCGGGGAGCTGTTTTTT | CASSEWDRGNTGELFF
TRBJ2-7 | . | TRBV28 | . | TGTGCCAGCAGTTCGGGACTCTACGAGCAGTACTTC | CASSSGLYEQYF
TRBJ1-5 | . | TRBV30 | . | TGTGCCTGGAGTACAGGAGATAGCAATCAGCCCCAGCATTTT | CAWSTGDSNQPQHF
TRBJ2-7 | . | TRBV27 | . | TGTGCCAGCAGTTTATCCCCCTCGCGGGCTCTGGCCTACGAGCAGTACTTC | CASSLSPSRALAYEQYF
TRBJ2-7 | . | TRBV28 | TRBD1 | TGTGCCAGCAGAGGAGGGGACAGGAGATATTACGAGCAGTACTTC | CASRGGDRRYYEQYF
TRBJ1-2 | . | TRBV4-1 | . | TGCGCCAGCAGCCAACAAAGGGGACGGCGGGGAACGAACTATGGCTACACCTTC | CASSQQRGRRGTNYGYTF
TRBJ2-7 | many | TRBV11-2 | TRBD2 | TGTGCCAGCAGCTTGGGAACTAGCGGAAACCACTACGAGCAGTACTTC | CASSLGTSGNHYEQYF
TRBJ2-7 | . | TRBV7-9 | TRBD1 | TGTGCCAGCAGCCGCCGTGGGACAGCCTTTTACGAGCAGTACTTC | CASSRRGTAFYEQYF
TRBJ2-1 | . | TRBV7-2 | TRBD1 | TGTGCCAGCAGCTTTCGACAGGGTCATGAGCAGTTCTTC | CASSFRQGHEQFF
TRBJ2-7 | . | TRBV29-1 | TRBD1 | TGCAGCGTTGAATTCCCGGACAGGGTTGACGAGCAGTACTTC | CSVEFPDRVDEQYF
TRBJ1-3 | . | TRBV5-1 | TRBD1 | TGCGCCAGCAGCTTTACCGGGACAGGGAACCCTTTGGACACCATATATTTT | CASSFTGTGNPLDTIYF
TRBJ2-7 | . | TRBV4-1 | TRBD1 | TGCGCCAGCAGCCAAGTCCCCCCAGGACAGGGGGTTGCCCACGAGCAGTACTTC | CASSQVPPGQGVAHEQYF
TRBJ2-2 | . | TRBV5-1 | TRBD1 | TGCGCCAGCAGCTTCGGGACAGGGAACACCGGGGAGCTGTTTTTT | CASSFGTGNTGELFF
TRBJ2-7 | . | TRBV11-2 | TRBD2 | TGTGCCAGCAGCTTAACTAGCGGGAGTCTTCACGAGCAGTACTTC | CASSLTSGSLHEQYF
TRBJ2-3 | . | TRBV7-9 | . | TGTGCCAGCAGCCTCGCCCAGATCACAGATACGCAGTATTTT | CASSLAQITDTQYF